This is a list of T cell receptor beta chains from one sample in a study of control samples from healthy donors and cancer patients. Generated by immunoSEQ multiplex PCR, the TCRdb table keeps only in-frame clones and is missing some. This table has 73,000 or so clones, about 88% appearing once. The specimen was blood. The source of these receptors is a woman aged 50 to 60 in good health. Each CDR3 is given with its conserved first and last residue. Fields, in order: CDR3 protein, CDR3 DNA, J gene, D gene, V gene, clone size. A D gene is named only where the DNA matches it firmly. The size field is filled for only some rows; it gives once, few, many or a size class.

CDR3: CASSSQSTPSQQYF; DNA: TGTGCCAGCAGTTCCCAAAGCACCCCGAGCCAGCAGTACTTC; J: TRBJ2-7; D: NA; V: TRBV28; size: NA
CDR3: CASSPDREYEQYF; DNA: TGTGCCAGCAGCCCCGACAGGGAATACGAGCAGTACTTC; J: TRBJ2-7; D: TRBD1; V: TRBV7-3; size: NA
CDR3: CASIQGYTEAFF; DNA: TGTGCCAGTATTCAGGGGTACACTGAAGCTTTCTTT; J: TRBJ1-1; D: NA; V: TRBV28; size: NA
CDR3: CASSPRDKNYEQYF; DNA: TGCGCCAGCAGCCCCCGGGACAAAAACTACGAGCAGTACTTC; J: TRBJ2-7; D: NA; V: TRBV4-1; size: NA
CDR3: CASSKDSHTEAFF; DNA: TGTGCCAGCAGCAAAGACAGCCACACTGAAGCTTTCTTT; J: TRBJ1-1; D: NA; V: TRBV9; size: NA
CDR3: CASSAGGGTEAFF; DNA: TGTGCCAGCAGTGCTGGCGGGGGCACTGAAGCTTTCTTT; J: TRBJ1-1; D: NA; V: TRBV6-6; size: few
CDR3: CATGGREPYNEQFF; DNA: TGTGCCACGGGGGGGCGGGAGCCCTACAATGAGCAGTTCTTC; J: TRBJ2-1; D: TRBD2; V: TRBV28; size: NA
CDR3: CASSYSGGQSGHEQYF; DNA: TGTGCCAGCAGTTACTCAGGGGGACAGTCCGGGCACGAGCAGTACTTC; J: TRBJ2-7; D: TRBD1; V: TRBV6-5; size: NA
CDR3: CASSQDRLRPTGELFF; DNA: TGTGCCAGCAGCCAAGATAGATTGCGGCCCACCGGGGAGCTGTTTTTT; J: TRBJ2-2; D: NA; V: TRBV3-1/TRBV3-2; size: NA
CDR3: CATSDRLAGGRDTQYF; DNA: TGTGCCACCAGTGATAGGCTAGCGGGAGGACGAGATACGCAGTATTTT; J: TRBJ2-3; D: TRBD2; V: TRBV24-1; size: NA
CDR3: CASSPGQNTEAFF; DNA: TGTGCCAGCTCACCAGGACAGAACACTGAAGCTTTCTTT; J: TRBJ1-1; D: NA; V: TRBV18; size: NA
CDR3: CASSAGEETQYF; DNA: TGCGCCAGCAGTGCCGGTGAAGAGACCCAGTACTTC; J: TRBJ2-5; D: NA; V: TRBV10-2; size: NA
CDR3: CASSLGVGTSGQETQYF; DNA: TGTGCCAGCAGCCTGGGCGTCGGGACTAGCGGCCAAGAGACCCAGTACTTC; J: TRBJ2-5; D: TRBD2; V: TRBV11-2; size: NA
CDR3: CASSFRTAQGEQFF; DNA: TGCGCCAGCAGCTTTCGGACAGCCCAGGGTGAGCAGTTCTTC; J: TRBJ2-1; D: NA; V: TRBV5-1; size: NA
CDR3: CASRPDSWGTEAFF; DNA: TGTGCCAGCAGGCCCGACAGCTGGGGGACTGAAGCTTTCTTT; J: TRBJ1-1; D: NA; V: TRBV2; size: few
CDR3: CASTGTFSGANVLTF; DNA: TGCGCCAGCACCGGGACGTTCTCTGGGGCCAACGTCCTGACTTTC; J: TRBJ2-6; D: NA; V: TRBV5-1; size: NA
CDR3: CASSLAGGYSNQPQHF; DNA: TGTGCCAGCAGCTTGGCTGGGGGATATAGCAATCAGCCCCAGCATTTT; J: TRBJ1-5; D: NA; V: TRBV5-6; size: NA
CDR3: CASSASTATYGYTF; DNA: TGTGCCAGCAGTGCGTCTACTGCTACCTATGGCTACACCTTC; J: TRBJ1-2; D: NA; V: TRBV2; size: few
CDR3: CASGVGTGELFF; DNA: TGTGCCAGTGGAGTGGGGACCGGGGAGCTGTTTTTT; J: TRBJ2-2; D: NA; V: TRBV27; size: NA
CDR3: CASSFMEGRETQYF; DNA: TGTGCCAGCAGTTTTATGGAGGGCCGAGAGACCCAGTACTTC; J: TRBJ2-5; D: NA; V: TRBV7-2; size: NA
CDR3: CASSWGVNTEAFF; DNA: TGTGCCAGTAGTTGGGGCGTGAACACTGAAGCTTTCTTT; J: TRBJ1-1; D: NA; V: TRBV19; size: NA
CDR3: CASSQDGSLTYEQYF; DNA: TGTGCCAGCAGCCAAGATGGCAGTCTGACCTACGAGCAGTACTTC; J: TRBJ2-7; D: NA; V: TRBV4-2; size: NA
CDR3: CASSLALQGNTEAFF; DNA: TGTGCCAGCAGTTTAGCACTACAGGGGAACACTGAAGCTTTCTTT; J: TRBJ1-1; D: NA; V: TRBV28; size: few
CDR3: CASSLGEGPIYEQYF; DNA: TGTGCCAGCAGCTTAGGAGAGGGTCCTATCTACGAGCAGTACTTC; J: TRBJ2-7; D: NA; V: TRBV7-2; size: NA
CDR3: CASTPEGLRGGNYGYTF; DNA: TGTGCCAGTACCCCGGAAGGCTTGAGGGGCGGAAACTATGGCTACACCTTC; J: TRBJ1-2; D: NA; V: TRBV19; size: NA
CDR3: CASSLEGASNSPLHF; DNA: TGCGCCAGCAGCCTCGAAGGGGCGAGTAATTCACCCCTCCACTTT; J: TRBJ1-6; D: NA; V: TRBV5-1; size: NA
CDR3: CASSPRSRAYEQYF; DNA: TGCGCCAGCAGCCCGCGGAGCAGGGCCTACGAGCAGTACTTC; J: TRBJ2-7; D: NA; V: TRBV4-1; size: NA
CDR3: CASSSIRGQGQETQYF; DNA: TGTGCCAGCAGCTCCATTCGGGGACAGGGCCAAGAGACCCAGTACTTC; J: TRBJ2-5; D: TRBD1; V: TRBV7-8; size: NA
CDR3: CASSLRAGEQYF; DNA: TGTGCCAGCAGCCTACGAGCGGGCGAGCAGTACTTC; J: TRBJ2-7; D: NA; V: TRBV7-3; size: NA
CDR3: CASSVRLAGAPDTQYF; DNA: TGTGCCAGCAGCGTGAGACTAGCGGGGGCCCCCGATACGCAGTATTTT; J: TRBJ2-3; D: TRBD2; V: TRBV28; size: once
CDR3: CASSPGAVETQYF; DNA: TGTGCCAGCAGTCCAGGGGCGGTGGAGACCCAGTACTTC; J: TRBJ2-5; D: NA; V: TRBV12-3/TRBV12-4; size: NA
CDR3: CASSLVSGSQYF; DNA: TGTGCCAGCAGTTTGGTTAGCGGGAGCCAGTACTTC; J: TRBJ2-4; D: TRBD2; V: TRBV12-3/TRBV12-4; size: NA
CDR3: CASSVDPMMGNEQFF; DNA: TGTGCCAGCAGCGTAGACCCAATGATGGGCAATGAGCAGTTCTTC; J: TRBJ2-1; D: NA; V: TRBV9; size: NA
CDR3: CAISDFGRGAMLNTEAFF; DNA: TGTGCCATCAGTGATTTTGGCAGGGGCGCAATGTTGAACACTGAAGCTTTCTTT; J: TRBJ1-1; D: NA; V: TRBV10-3; size: NA
CDR3: CASSMWDSRTEAFF; DNA: TGTGCCAGTAGTATGTGGGACAGTAGGACTGAAGCTTTCTTT; J: TRBJ1-1; D: TRBD1; V: TRBV19; size: NA
CDR3: CATSGRGGWENEQFF; DNA: TGTGCCACCAGCGGCCGTGGGGGCTGGGAAAATGAGCAGTTCTTC; J: TRBJ2-1; D: NA; V: TRBV15; size: NA
CDR3: CASSYGQNYNEQFF; DNA: TGTGCCAGCAGTTATGGGCAGAACTACAATGAGCAGTTCTTC; J: TRBJ2-1; D: NA; V: TRBV6-2/TRBV6-3; size: NA
CDR3: CASSWEGTDTQYF; DNA: TGTGCCAGCAGCTGGGAGGGCACAGATACGCAGTATTTT; J: TRBJ2-3; D: NA; V: TRBV5-5; size: NA
CDR3: CASSQVGSLYEQYF; DNA: TGCGCCAGCAGCCAAGTTGGGAGTCTCTACGAGCAGTACTTC; J: TRBJ2-7; D: NA; V: TRBV4-1; size: NA
CDR3: CASSLGLVTGNTGELFF; DNA: TGTGCCAGCAGCTTGGGTTTGGTGACAGGGAACACCGGGGAGCTGTTTTTT; J: TRBJ2-2; D: NA; V: TRBV5-5; size: NA
CDR3: CATSRDKGGWGYTF; DNA: TGTGCCACCAGCAGAGATAAGGGGGGATGGGGCTACACCTTC; J: TRBJ1-2; D: NA; V: TRBV15; size: NA
CDR3: CASSWGTMGTGNEQFF; DNA: TGTGCCAGCAGCTGGGGGACTATGGGGACTGGCAATGAGCAGTTCTTC; J: TRBJ2-1; D: TRBD2; V: TRBV5-4; size: few
CDR3: CASSNRHNEKLFF; DNA: TGTGCCAGCAGCAACCGACACAATGAAAAACTGTTTTTT; J: TRBJ1-4; D: NA; V: TRBV6-2/TRBV6-3; size: NA
CDR3: CSASRPRTGELFF; DNA: TGCAGCGCCTCACGGCCCCGCACCGGGGAGCTGTTTTTT; J: TRBJ2-2; D: NA; V: TRBV29-1; size: NA
CDR3: CASSYPASSYEQYF; DNA: TGTGCCAGCAGTTACCCAGCTAGCTCCTACGAGCAGTACTTC; J: TRBJ2-7; D: NA; V: TRBV28; size: NA
CDR3: CASSPAHRSSYEQYF; DNA: TGTGCCAGTAGTCCCGCCCACAGGAGCTCCTACGAGCAGTACTTC; J: TRBJ2-7; D: NA; V: TRBV19; size: NA
CDR3: CASSVGAGRNTGELFF; DNA: TGTGCCAGCAGCGTAGGGGCCGGGCGAAACACCGGGGAGCTGTTTTTT; J: TRBJ2-2; D: NA; V: TRBV9; size: NA
CDR3: CASRRQSNNEKLFF; DNA: TGTGCCAGCAGGCGACAGTCTAATAATGAAAAACTGTTTTTT; J: TRBJ1-4; D: NA; V: TRBV2; size: NA
CDR3: CASSVDTGSSGELFF; DNA: TGTGCCAGCAGTGTTGATACAGGGTCCTCCGGGGAGCTGTTTTTT; J: TRBJ2-2; D: NA; V: TRBV6-4; size: NA